This TCR beta chain derives from a study of CD8+ T cells in alopecia areata. The wider study: Administration of oral tofacitinib to treated patients was at 5 to 10 mg twice daily. Study conclusions and caveats: Patients shared TCRs less clearly than mice did, possibly owing to HLA. Higher clonality was seen in lesional scalp than in normal scalp, especially in alopecia totalis/universalis.

RNA extraction and reverse transcription yielded cDNA as sequencing template. TCRdb keeps only in-frame clones here, not all; method: immunoSEQ multiplex PCR. This sample has approximately 110,000 clones; 56% occur once, and the top ten carry roughly 3.5%. Notes on this clone: The target antigen is unknown.

Germline V gene sequence: CDR1 SNHLY, CDR2 FYNNEI. V shed 7 bases, J shed 5 bases, and the junction held 13 bases outside the gene matches. There are 17 residues in the CDR3. Specified treatment: oral pan-JAK inhibitor, 5-10 mg twice daily. As part of sample collection, lesional scalp punch biopsies and peripheral blood were taken from alopecia areata patients. Sequencing used CD4+ T cells sorted from blood, obtained at week 24, from a patient treated with tofacitinib. This TCR came from a human donor with alopecia areata. The rearrangement uses TRBV2 and TRBJ2-2; 10 bases are shared with TRBD1. CDR3 amino acids: CASTLPPGQGTTGELFF. The CDR3 DNA is TGTGCCAGCACCCTCCCCCCGGGACAGGGGACAACCGGGGAGCTGTTTTTT.